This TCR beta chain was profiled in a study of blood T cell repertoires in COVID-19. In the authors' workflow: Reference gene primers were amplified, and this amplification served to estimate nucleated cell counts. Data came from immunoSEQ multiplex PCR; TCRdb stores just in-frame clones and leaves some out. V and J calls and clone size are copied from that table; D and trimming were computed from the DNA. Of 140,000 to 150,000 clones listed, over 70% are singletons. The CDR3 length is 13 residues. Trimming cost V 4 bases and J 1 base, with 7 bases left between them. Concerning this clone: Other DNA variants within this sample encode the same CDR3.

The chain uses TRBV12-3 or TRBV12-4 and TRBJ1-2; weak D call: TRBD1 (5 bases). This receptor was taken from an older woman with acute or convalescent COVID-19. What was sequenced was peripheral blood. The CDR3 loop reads CASSSDSNYGYTF. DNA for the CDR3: TGTGCCAGCAGTTCCGACAGTAACTATGGCTACACCTTC.